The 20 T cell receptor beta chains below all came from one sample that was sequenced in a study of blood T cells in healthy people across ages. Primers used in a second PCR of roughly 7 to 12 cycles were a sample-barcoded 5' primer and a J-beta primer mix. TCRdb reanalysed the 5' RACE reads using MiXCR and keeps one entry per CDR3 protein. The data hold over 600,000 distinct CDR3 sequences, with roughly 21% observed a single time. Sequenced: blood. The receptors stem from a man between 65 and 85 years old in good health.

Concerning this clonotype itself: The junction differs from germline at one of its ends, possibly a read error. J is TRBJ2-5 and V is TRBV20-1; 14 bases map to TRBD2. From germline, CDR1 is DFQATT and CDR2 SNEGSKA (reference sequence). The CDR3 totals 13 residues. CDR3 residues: CSAKTSGRGQIDF. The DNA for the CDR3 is TGCAGTGCTAAGACTAGCGGGAGGGGCCAAATTGACTTC.

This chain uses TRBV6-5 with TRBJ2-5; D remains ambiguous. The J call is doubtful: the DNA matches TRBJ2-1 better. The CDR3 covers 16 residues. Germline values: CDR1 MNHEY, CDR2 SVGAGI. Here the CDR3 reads CASSYSLGNLYNEQFF. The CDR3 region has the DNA TGTGCCAGCAGTTACTCGCTGGGGAACCTCTACAATGAGCAGTTCTTC.

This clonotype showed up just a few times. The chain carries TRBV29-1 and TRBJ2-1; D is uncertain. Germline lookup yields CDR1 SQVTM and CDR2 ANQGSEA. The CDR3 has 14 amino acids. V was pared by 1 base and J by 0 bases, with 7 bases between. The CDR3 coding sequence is TGCAGCGTTGAAGGCCCTAGCTCCTACAATGAGCAGTTCTTC. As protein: CSVEGPSSYNEQFF.

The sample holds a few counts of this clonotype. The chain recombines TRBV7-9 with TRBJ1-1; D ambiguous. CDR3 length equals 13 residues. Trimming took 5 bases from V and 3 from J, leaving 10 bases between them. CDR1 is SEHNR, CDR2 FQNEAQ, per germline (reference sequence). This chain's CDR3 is CASSLDGYTEAFF. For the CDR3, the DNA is TGTGCCAGCAGCCTCGACGGCTACACTGAAGCTTTCTTT. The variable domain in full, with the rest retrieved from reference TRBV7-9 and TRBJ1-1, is DTGVSQNPRHKITKRGQNVTFRCDPISEHNRLYWYRQTLGQGPEFLTYFQNEAQLEKSRLLSDRFSAERPKGSFSTLEIQRTEQGDSAMYLCASSLDGYTEAFFGQGTRLTVV.

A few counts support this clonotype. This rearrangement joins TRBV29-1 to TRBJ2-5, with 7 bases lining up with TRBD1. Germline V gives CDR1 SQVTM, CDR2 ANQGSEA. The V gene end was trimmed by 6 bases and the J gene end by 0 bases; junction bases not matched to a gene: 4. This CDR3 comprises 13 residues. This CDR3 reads CSVRDSYQETQYF. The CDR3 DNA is TGCAGCGTACGGGACAGCTACCAAGAGACCCAGTACTTC.

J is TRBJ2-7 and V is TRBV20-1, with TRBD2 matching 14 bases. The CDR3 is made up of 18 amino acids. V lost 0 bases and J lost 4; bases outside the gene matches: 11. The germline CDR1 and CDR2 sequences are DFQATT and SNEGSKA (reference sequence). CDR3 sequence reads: CSARDWRLAGGPEYEQYF. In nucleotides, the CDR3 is TGCAGTGCTAGAGATTGGAGACTAGCGGGAGGGCCGGAGTACGAGCAGTACTTC.

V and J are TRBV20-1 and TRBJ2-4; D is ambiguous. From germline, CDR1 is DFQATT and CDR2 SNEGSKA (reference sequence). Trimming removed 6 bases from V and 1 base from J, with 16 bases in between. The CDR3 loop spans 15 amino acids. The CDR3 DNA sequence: TGCAGTGCCCAAGGCCCCACGGCGGCCAAAAACATTCAGTACTTC. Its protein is CSAQGPTAAKNIQYF.

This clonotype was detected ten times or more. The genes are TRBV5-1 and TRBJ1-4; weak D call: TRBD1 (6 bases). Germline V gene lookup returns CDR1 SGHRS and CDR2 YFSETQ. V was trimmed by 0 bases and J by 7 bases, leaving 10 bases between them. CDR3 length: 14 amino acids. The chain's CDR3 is CASSLAGAPEKLFF. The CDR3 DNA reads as TGCGCCAGCAGCTTGGCGGGGGCGCCTGAAAAACTGTTTTTT.

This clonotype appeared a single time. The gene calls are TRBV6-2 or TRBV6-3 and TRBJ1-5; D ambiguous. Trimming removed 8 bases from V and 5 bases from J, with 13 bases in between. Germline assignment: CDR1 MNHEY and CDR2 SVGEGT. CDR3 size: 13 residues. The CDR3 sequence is CASRDSSDQPQHF. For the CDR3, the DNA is TGTGCCAGCCGAGACTCCTCCGATCAGCCCCAGCATTTT.

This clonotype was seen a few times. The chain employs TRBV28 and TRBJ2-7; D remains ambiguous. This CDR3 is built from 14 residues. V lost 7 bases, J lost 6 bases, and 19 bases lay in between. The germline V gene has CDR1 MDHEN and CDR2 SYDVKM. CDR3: CASTPSPTAGEQYF. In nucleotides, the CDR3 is TGTGCCAGCACTCCTTCCCCTACTGCTGGCGAGCAGTACTTC.

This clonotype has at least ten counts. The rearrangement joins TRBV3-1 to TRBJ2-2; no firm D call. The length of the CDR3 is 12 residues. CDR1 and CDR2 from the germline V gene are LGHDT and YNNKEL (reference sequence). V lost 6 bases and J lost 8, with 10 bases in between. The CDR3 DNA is TGTGCCAGCAGTCTGCGCGAGGGGGAGCTGTTTTTT. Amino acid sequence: CASSLREGELFF.

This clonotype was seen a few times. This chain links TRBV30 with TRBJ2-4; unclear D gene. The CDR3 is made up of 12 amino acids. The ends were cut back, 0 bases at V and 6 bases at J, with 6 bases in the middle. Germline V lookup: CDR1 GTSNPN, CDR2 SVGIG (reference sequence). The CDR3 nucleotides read TGTGCCTGGAGTGTACTTGTAAACATTCAGTACTTC. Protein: CAWSVLVNIQYF.

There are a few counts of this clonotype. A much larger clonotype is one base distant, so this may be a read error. CDR3 amino acids: CASNNERETQFF. The DNA for the CDR3 is TGTGCCAGCAATAACGAAAGAGAGACCCAGTTCTTC. The V call is TRBV6-6, the J call TRBJ2-5; D not certain. The better agreement between TRBJ2-1 and the DNA end casts doubt on the J call. The CDR3 runs 12 residues. CDR1 is MNHNY and CDR2 is SVGAGI in the germline V gene (reference sequence).

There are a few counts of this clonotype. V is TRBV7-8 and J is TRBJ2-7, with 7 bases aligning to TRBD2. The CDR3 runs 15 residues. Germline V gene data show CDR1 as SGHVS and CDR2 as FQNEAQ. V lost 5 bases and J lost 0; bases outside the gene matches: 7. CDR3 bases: TGTGCCAGCAGCGAACTAGCGCAGAGCTCCTACGAGCAGTACTTC. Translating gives CASSELAQSSYEQYF.

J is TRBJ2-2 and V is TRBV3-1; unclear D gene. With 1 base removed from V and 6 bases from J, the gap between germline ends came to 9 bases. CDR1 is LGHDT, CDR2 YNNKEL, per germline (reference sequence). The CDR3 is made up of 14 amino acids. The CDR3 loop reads CASSQGAASGELFF. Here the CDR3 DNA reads TGTGCCAGCAGCCAAGGGGCAGCGTCCGGGGAGCTGTTTTTT.

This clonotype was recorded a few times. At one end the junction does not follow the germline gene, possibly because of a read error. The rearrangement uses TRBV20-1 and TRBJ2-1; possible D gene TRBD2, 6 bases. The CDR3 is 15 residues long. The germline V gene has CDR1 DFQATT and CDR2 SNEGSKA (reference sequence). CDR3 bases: TGCAGCGCTAGAGGTGCGGGAACCTCCTACAATGAGCAGTTCTTC. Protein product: CSARGAGTSYNEQFF.

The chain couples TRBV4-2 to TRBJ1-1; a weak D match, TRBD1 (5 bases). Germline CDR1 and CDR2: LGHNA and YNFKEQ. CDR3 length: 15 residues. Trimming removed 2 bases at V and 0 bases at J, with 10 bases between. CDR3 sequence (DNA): TGTGCCAGCAGCCAATCCAGGGTGTTGAACACTGAAGCTTTCTTT. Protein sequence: CASSQSRVLNTEAFF.

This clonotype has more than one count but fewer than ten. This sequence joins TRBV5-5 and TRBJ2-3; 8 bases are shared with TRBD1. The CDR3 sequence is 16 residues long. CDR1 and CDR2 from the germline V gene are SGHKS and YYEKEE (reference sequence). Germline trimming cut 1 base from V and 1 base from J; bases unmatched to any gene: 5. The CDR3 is CASSLLQDRGTDTQYF. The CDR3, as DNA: TGTGCCAGCAGCTTGCTCCAGGACAGGGGCACAGATACGCAGTATTTT.

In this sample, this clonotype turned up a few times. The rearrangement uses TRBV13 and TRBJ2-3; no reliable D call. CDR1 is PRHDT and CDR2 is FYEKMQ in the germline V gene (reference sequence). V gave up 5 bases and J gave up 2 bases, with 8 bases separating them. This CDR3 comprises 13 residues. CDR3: CASSLGHTDTQYF. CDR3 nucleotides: TGTGCCAGCAGCCTTGGCCACACAGATACGCAGTATTTT.

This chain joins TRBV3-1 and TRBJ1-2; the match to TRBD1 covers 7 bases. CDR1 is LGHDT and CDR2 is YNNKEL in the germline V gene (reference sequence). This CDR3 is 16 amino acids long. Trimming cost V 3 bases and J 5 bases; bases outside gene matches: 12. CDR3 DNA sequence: TGTGCCAGCAGCCAGAAGTCCCCGACAGGGCCTTATGGCTACACCTTC. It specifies CASSQKSPTGPYGYTF.